One sample yielded the 11 T cell receptor beta chains listed below, sequenced in a study of blood T cell repertoires in COVID-19. The repertoire was sequenced with immunoSEQ multiplex PCR; TCRdb's copy has only in-frame clones and lacks some. This sample has about 190,000 clones; about 81% occur once, and the top ten carry 12%. Material: peripheral blood. These TCRs come from a woman older than 75 with COVID-19, enrolled during active disease.

The genes are TRBV5-1 and TRBJ2-3, with 7 nucleotides matching TRBD2. In germline, CDR1 is SGHRS, CDR2 YFSETQ. The ends lost 5 bases at V and 5 bases at J; junction bases unmatched: 11. The CDR3 sequence is 15 residues long. The CDR3 reads CASSGEASGQDTQYF. For the CDR3, the DNA is TGCGCCAGCAGTGGGGAGGCTAGCGGCCAAGATACGCAGTATTTT.

The chain is built from TRBV19 and TRBJ2-7; D might be TRBD1 (6 bases). CDR3 length: 14 amino acids. V dropped 6 bases and J dropped 0 bases, with 12 bases sitting between them. CDR1 LNHDA and CDR2 SQIVND come from the germline V gene (reference sequence). CDR3 residues: CASRRRDNSYEQYF. The CDR3 nucleotides read TGTGCCAGTAGGCGCCGGGACAACTCCTACGAGCAGTACTTC.

The chain joins TRBV27 to TRBJ2-7; 10 bases agree with TRBD1. The CDR3 spans 13 residues. Trimming took 3 bases from V and 6 from J; bases not matched to a gene: 2. CDR1 and CDR2 from the germline V gene are MNHEY and SMNVEV (reference sequence). CDR3 protein: CASSFGTGAEQYF. Here the CDR3 DNA reads TGTGCCAGCAGTTTCGGGACAGGGGCCGAGCAGTACTTC.

The chain links TRBV5-8 to TRBJ2-1; maybe TRBD2 (6 bases). Per germline, CDR1 SGHTS and CDR2 YDEGEE. Trimming left V 1 base short and J 5 bases short, with 19 bases between. The CDR3 consists of 17 residues. The CDR3 loop reads CASSLFGGKGGNNEQFF. CDR3 nucleotide sequence: TGTGCCAGCAGCTTGTTCGGCGGGAAAGGAGGCAACAATGAGCAGTTCTTC.

This clone was counted a few times. The CDR3 loop reads CASRGGNSPLHF. Written as DNA, the CDR3 is TGTGCCAGCAGGGGGGGTAATTCACCCCTCCACTTT. The rearrangement uses TRBV2 and TRBJ1-6; D is possibly TRBD1 (5 bases). The V and J ends lost 6 bases and 6 bases respectively, with 6 bases between them. The CDR3 spans 12 residues. Germline CDR1 and CDR2: SNHLY and FYNNEI.

The chain joins TRBV9 to TRBJ2-7; possible D gene TRBD1, 6 bases. The CDR3 consists of 14 residues. Trimming took off 4 bases at V and 12 bases at J, with 23 bases between the two ends. Germline values: CDR1 SGDLS, CDR2 YYNGEE. Written as DNA, the CDR3 is TGTGCCAGCAGCTTCTCCTCGGACAGCTTGATTCTGTACTTC. Protein: CASSFSSDSLILYF. Variable domain in full (rest from reference TRBV9 and TRBJ2-7): DSGVTQTPKHLITATGQRVTLRCSPRSGDLSVYWYQQSLDQGLQFLIQYYNGEERAKGNILERFSAQQFPDLHSELNLSSLELGDSALYFCASSFSSDSLILYFGPGTRLTVT.

This clone was found many times. The chain carries TRBV11-2 and TRBJ2-1; 10 bases are shared with TRBD2. Germline CDR1 SGHAT, CDR2 FQNNGV. The CDR3 totals 15 residues. V lost 5 bases, J lost 8 bases, and 9 bases stayed unmatched. This chain's CDR3 is CASSESSGGFHEQFF. DNA for the CDR3: TGTGCCAGCAGCGAATCTAGCGGGGGATTCCATGAGCAGTTCTTC.

This clone has only one observation. The rearrangement links TRBV5-1 to TRBJ2-2, with TRBD2 matching 8 bases. Germline CDR1 SGHRS, CDR2 YFSETQ. V shed 5 bases, J shed 3 bases, and the junction held 12 bases outside the gene matches. The CDR3 length is 17 residues. CDR3 residues: CASRLSGILGYTGELFF. The CDR3 DNA sequence: TGCGCCAGCAGGCTTAGCGGGATACTGGGGTACACCGGGGAGCTGTTTTTT.

The chain links TRBV24-1 to TRBJ1-2, with 8 bases aligning to TRBD1. Germline trimming cut 3 bases from V and 8 bases from J; bases unmatched to any gene: 4. The CDR3 is 13 residues long. CDR1 and CDR2 (germline): KGHDR, SFDVKD. CDR3 sequence (DNA): TGTGCCACCAGTGATGGGACAGGCGCCGGCTACACCTTC. Translation: CATSDGTGAGYTF.

This rearrangement joins TRBV9 to TRBJ2-7, with 10 bases identical to TRBD1. The CDR3 totals 16 residues. The trim removed 0 bases at V and 2 bases at J, leaving 5 bases unmatched. Germline CDR1 reads SGDLS; CDR2 reads YYNGEE. Here the CDR3 DNA reads TGTGCCAGCAGCGTAGGTGCCGGACAGGGGGCCTACGAGCAGTACTTC. Protein: CASSVGAGQGAYEQYF.

This chain joins TRBV19 and TRBJ1-2; D may be TRBD1 (6 bases). Per germline, CDR1 LNHDA and CDR2 SQIVND (reference sequence). V was pared by 3 bases and J by 7 bases, with 9 bases between. The CDR3 contains 12 residues. The CDR3 sequence: CASSIRDTGYTF. DNA of the CDR3: TGTGCCAGTAGTATTAGGGACACTGGCTACACCTTC. The full variable domain, with the rest looked up from reference TRBV19 and TRBJ1-2, is DGGITQSPKYLFRKEGQNVTLSCEQNLNHDAMYWYRQDPGQGLRLIYYSQIVNDFQKGDIAEGYSVSREKKESFPLTVTSAQKNPTAFYLCASSIRDTGYTFGSGTRLTVV.